The 28 T cell receptor beta chains in this list originate from one sample, sequenced in a study of shared clonotypes between healthy human individuals. Generated by immunoSEQ multiplex PCR, the TCRdb table keeps only in-frame clones and is missing some. The sample lists about a million clones, approximately 80% occurring once. The source material was memory CD4+ T cells from PBMCs. Subset indicated: CD45RA-negative fraction. These receptors all stem from a man aged 18 to 30 in good health. Some clones in this sample may be carry-over from other donors' samples.

The V gene is TRBV7-2, the J gene TRBJ1-2, with 11 bases matching TRBD1. This CDR3 spans 17 amino acids. J lost 4 bases, V lost 5 bases, and 12 bases had no gene match. Germline CDR1 SGHTA, CDR2 FQGNSA. CDR3 in amino acids: CASSPGQGASAGYGYTF. For the CDR3, the DNA is TGTGCCAGCAGCCCCGGACAGGGGGCTAGTGCGGGCTATGGCTACACCTTC.

This clone was found once. The chain uses TRBV16 and TRBJ2-7; TRBD1 agrees at 11 bases. V lost 5 bases and J lost 2; bases outside the gene matches: 5. CDR1 and CDR2 (germline): KGHSY, FQNENV. This CDR3 comprises 15 residues. This CDR3 reads CASSFPGQGAYEQYF. The CDR3 DNA reads as TGTGCCAGCAGCTTCCCGGGACAGGGGGCCTACGAGCAGTACTTC.

This rearrangement joins TRBV18 to TRBJ1-3, with a possible D match to TRBD1 (5 bases). This CDR3 is 14 amino acids long. Between the trimmed V and J ends, which lost 6 bases and 4 bases, there was a span of 13 bases. CDR1 is KGHSH and CDR2 is LQKENI in the germline V gene. The CDR3 reads CASSEVRAGNTIYF. CDR3 coding DNA: TGTGCCAGCTCCGAGGTCAGGGCCGGAAACACCATATATTTT.

The chain recombines TRBV29-1 with TRBJ2-1; 10 positions match TRBD1. The germline gives CDR1 SQVTM, CDR2 ANQGSEA. Trimming took 7 bases from V and 9 from J; bases not matched to a gene: 9. The CDR3 consists of 13 residues. CDR3 nucleotides: TGCAGCGCCCGACAGGGGGCGTATGGTGAGCAGTTCTTC. This encodes CSARQGAYGEQFF.

Worth noting for this clone: Other DNA sequences of this sample code for an identical CDR3. This chain links TRBV7-6 with TRBJ1-5, with D perhaps matching TRBD1 (5 bases). V lost 5 bases to trimming and J lost 4 bases, with 12 bases between them. The CDR3 extends over 14 amino acids. Germline-derived CDR1 and CDR2 are SGHVS and FNYEAQ. CDR3 bases: TGTGCCAGCAGCCCCGGGACTAGAAATCAGCCCCAGCATTTT. Protein product: CASSPGTRNQPQHF.

CDR3 DNA sequence: TGTGCCAGCAGCACCCGGGACAGGGGCACACAAGAGACCCAGTACTTC. It is translated as CASSTRDRGTQETQYF. The gene calls are TRBV5-4 and TRBJ2-5; 10 bases align to TRBD1. CDR1 is SGHNT and CDR2 is YYREEE in the germline V gene (reference sequence). Trimming took 4 bases from V and 2 from J; bases not matched to a gene: 8. The CDR3 runs 16 residues.

J is TRBJ2-5 and V is TRBV7-2, with a weak D call TRBD1 (6 bases). There are 14 residues in the CDR3. The germline CDR1 and CDR2 sequences are SGHTA and FQGNSA. Trimming stripped 2 bases from V and 2 bases from J, with 9 bases between. CDR3 amino acids: CASSLTRGQETQYF. The DNA of the CDR3 is TGTGCCAGCAGCTTAACGAGGGGGCAAGAGACCCAGTACTTC.

The J gene is TRBJ2-5, the V gene TRBV29-1; D gene ambiguous. Germline CDR1 and CDR2: SQVTM and ANQGSEA. The CDR3 contains 12 residues. Deletions cut 6 bases from V and 0 bases from J, with 8 bases between. The CDR3 region has the DNA TGCAGCGTCAACGAGTACCAAGAGACCCAGTACTTC. It specifies CSVNEYQETQYF.

In its sample, this clone was seen a few times. This chain connects TRBV9 to TRBJ2-1; 7 nucleotides line up with TRBD1. Trimming cost V 4 bases and J 7 bases; bases outside gene matches: 14. The germline V gene has CDR1 SGDLS and CDR2 YYNGEE. There are 16 residues in the CDR3. The DNA for the CDR3 is TGTGCCAGCAGCCCCTTTGTAGGGGGCCAGGGGAATGAGCAGTTCTTC. Protein product: CASSPFVGGQGNEQFF.

V is TRBV2 and J is TRBJ1-5, with D maybe TRBD1 (5 bases). CDR1 and CDR2 from the germline V gene are SNHLY and FYNNEI. The CDR3 covers 15 residues. The V end was cut by 11 bases, the J end by 0 bases, with 17 bases between. DNA of the CDR3: TGTGCCTCTTGTCGGGACGGAATTAGCAATCAGCCCCAGCATTTT. It codes for CASCRDGISNQPQHF.

The chain recombines TRBV4-1 with TRBJ2-7; TRBD2 matches at 9 bases. This CDR3 contains 15 residues. Germline CDR1 MGHRA, CDR2 YSYEKL. V trimming: 4 bases; J trimming: 2 bases; junction bases outside the gene matches: 6. The CDR3 loop is CASSPGGGRAYEQYF. As DNA, the CDR3 is TGCGCCAGCAGCCCCGGGGGCGGGAGGGCCTACGAGCAGTACTTC.

The chain recombines TRBV9 with TRBJ2-2; D call uncertain. The CDR3 runs 15 residues. Trimming pared 0 bases from V and 2 bases from J, leaving 8 bases between. Germline V gives CDR1 SGDLS, CDR2 YYNGEE. The CDR3, as DNA: TGTGCCAGCAGCGTAGAGCCTACTAACACCGGGGAGCTGTTTTTT. It yields the protein CASSVEPTNTGELFF.

This clone has just one count. This chain connects TRBV5-3 to TRBJ2-5; D gene ambiguous. TRBV5-3 is noted as an ORF with a role that remains uncertain. The CDR3 spans 11 residues. V was cut by 8 bases and J by 5 bases, with 10 bases left in between. The CDR3 sequence is CASGRTETQYF. The DNA of the CDR3 is TGTGCCAGTGGAAGGACGGAGACCCAGTACTTC.

The J gene is TRBJ2-2, the V gene TRBV7-7, with a possible D match to TRBD2 (7 bases). Per the germline V gene, CDR1 is SSHAT and CDR2 is FNYEAQ (reference sequence). V was trimmed by 5 bases and J by 6 bases, leaving 16 bases between them. CDR3 length: 15 residues. The DNA for the CDR3 is TGTGCCAGCAGCCTCGGACTAGGGGGGGCCGGGGAGCTGTTTTTT. It encodes CASSLGLGGAGELFF.

The chain joins TRBV18 to TRBJ1-1, with 7 nucleotides matching TRBD1. The CDR3 contains 13 residues. Trimming removed 4 bases from V and 10 bases from J; junction bases left unmatched: 9. Germline V gene data show CDR1 as KGHSH and CDR2 as LQKENI. The CDR3 DNA reads TGTGCCAGCTCACTCCTAGACAGGGATGGAGCTTTCTTT. It codes for CASSLLDRDGAFF.

The rearrangement joins TRBV6-5 to TRBJ2-7; D possibly corresponds to TRBD1 (6 bases). The CDR3 sequence is 12 residues long. CDR1 MNHEY and CDR2 SVGAGI come from the germline V gene. The germline V and J ends were trimmed by 4 bases and 5 bases, with 9 bases remaining between them. CDR3 protein: CASSSQGDEQYF. The DNA for the CDR3 is TGTGCCAGCAGTTCACAGGGAGACGAGCAGTACTTC.

V and J are TRBV18 and TRBJ2-5; D uncertain. This CDR3 contains 16 residues. V was trimmed by 6 bases and J by 2 bases, leaving 19 bases between them. CDR1 is KGHSH, CDR2 LQKENI, per germline. The CDR3 here is CASSPGPRNSQETQYF. In nucleotides, the CDR3 is TGTGCCAGCTCCCCCGGCCCGAGGAATTCTCAAGAGACCCAGTACTTC.

The chain uses TRBV28 and TRBJ1-2; maybe TRBD1 (5 bases). This CDR3 region has 13 residues. Germline assignment: CDR1 MDHEN and CDR2 SYDVKM. Trimming cost V 3 bases and J 8 bases, with 13 bases left between them. Here the CDR3 reads CASSFGRVWGYTF. CDR3 nucleotides: TGTGCCAGCAGTTTCGGCAGGGTATGGGGCTACACCTTC.

This sequence joins TRBV6-5 and TRBJ2-1; TRBD2 agrees at 10 bases. The CDR3 extends over 16 amino acids. Per germline, CDR1 MNHEY and CDR2 SVGAGI. The ends lost 4 bases at V and 3 bases at J; junction bases unmatched: 6. CDR3 in amino acids: CASSFPGTSVYNEQFF. The CDR3 DNA sequence: TGTGCCAGCAGTTTTCCCGGGACTAGCGTCTACAATGAGCAGTTCTTC.

The chain employs TRBV7-7 and TRBJ2-3; no definite D call. Germline V gene sequence: CDR1 SSHAT, CDR2 FNYEAQ (reference sequence). This CDR3 is 15 amino acids long. The ends were cut back, 5 bases at V and 2 bases at J, with 14 bases in the middle. CDR3: CASSPDNPYTDTQYF. The DNA of the CDR3 is TGTGCCAGCAGCCCAGACAACCCGTACACAGATACGCAGTATTTT.

The chain uses TRBV11-2 and TRBJ1-1; TRBD1 agrees at 9 bases. Germline CDR1 is SGHAT and CDR2 is FQNNGV. CDR3 length: 15 amino acids. Unmatched junction bases numbered 3, after V lost 4 bases and J lost 0 bases. CDR3 amino acids: CASSSGTGMNTEAFF. The CDR3 DNA sequence: TGTGCCAGCAGCTCCGGGACAGGGATGAACACTGAAGCTTTCTTT. Looking up the rest from reference TRBV11-2 and TRBJ1-1 gives the full variable domain: EAGVAQSPRYKIIEKRQSVAFWCNPISGHATLYWYQQILGQGPKLLIQFQNNGVVDDSQLPKDRFSAERLKGVDSTLKIQPAKLEDSAVYLCASSSGTGMNTEAFFGQGTRLTVV.

For this clone: This specimen includes other DNA sequences encoding the same CDR3. The chain has TRBV28 and TRBJ2-1; D gene unclear. The V gene's germline CDR1 is MDHEN and CDR2 SYDVKM. The CDR3 totals 11 residues. V was shortened by 4 bases and J by 6 bases, with 4 bases between the two germline ends. The CDR3: CASSSFNEQFF. DNA for the CDR3: TGTGCCAGCAGTTCTTTCAATGAGCAGTTCTTC.

The rearrangement links TRBV20-1 to TRBJ2-2; D not resolved. The CDR3 is 11 residues long. Germline V gene lookup returns CDR1 DFQATT and CDR2 SNEGSKA (reference sequence). The CDR3 DNA sequence: TGCAGCGGTGCAAACACCGGGGAGCTGTTTTTT. It yields the protein CSGANTGELFF.

There are a few counts of this clone. This rearrangement joins TRBV18 to TRBJ2-3; D possibly corresponds to TRBD1 (6 bases). V gave up 3 bases and J gave up 4 bases, with 14 bases separating them. The germline CDR1 and CDR2 sequences are KGHSH and LQKENI. This CDR3 has 15 residues. The CDR3 DNA reads as TGTGCCAGCTCACCCCTCGGGACAAAGCCAGATACGCAGTATTTT. Residues: CASSPLGTKPDTQYF.

The rearrangement joins TRBV28 to TRBJ1-2, with D possibly being TRBD1 (6 bases). Germline V gives CDR1 MDHEN, CDR2 SYDVKM. V lost 5 bases and J 3 bases, leaving 13 bases between the germline ends. CDR3 size: 14 residues. CDR3 loop: CASSPDSKYYGYTF. DNA of the CDR3: TGTGCCAGCAGTCCGGACAGTAAATACTATGGCTACACCTTC.

The chain joins TRBV27 to TRBJ1-3; D is ambiguous. The CDR3 is 15 amino acids. Germline V gives CDR1 MNHEY, CDR2 SMNVEV (reference sequence). The V end was cut by 3 bases, the J end by 0 bases, with 9 bases between. The CDR3 coding sequence is TGTGCCAGCAGTTTCGGACCGTACTCTGGAAACACCATATATTTT. It specifies CASSFGPYSGNTIYF.

Details on this clone: The junction differs from germline at one of its ends, possibly a read error. V is TRBV10-3 and J is TRBJ2-1; D is uncertain. Looked up from germline, CDR1 is ENHRY and CDR2 is SYGVKD. There are 11 residues in the CDR3. CDR3 protein: CAISEYSEQFF. The CDR3 coding sequence is TGTGCCATCAGTGAGTACAGTGAGCAGTTCTTC.

The chain carries TRBV7-2 and TRBJ1-5, with 9 bases identical to TRBD1. The ends lost 7 bases at V and 7 bases at J; junction bases unmatched: 11. CDR1 SGHTA and CDR2 FQGNSA come from the germline V gene. The CDR3 sequence is 15 residues long. CDR3 protein: CASNKGQGREQPQHF. In DNA form, the CDR3 reads TGTGCCAGCAACAAAGGACAGGGGAGGGAGCAGCCCCAGCATTTT.